The 9 T cell receptor beta chains in this list originate from one sample, sequenced in a study of CXCR3-negative and CXCR3-positive naive CD8 T cells. These receptors are not linked to any known antigen. Notes on the study in general: Greater hydrophobicity was found in TRB CDR3s of CXCR3-positive naive cells than of CXCR3-negative naive cells.

cDNA libraries for TRB were generated by 5' RACE incorporating UMI labels. TCRdb derives one entry per CDR3 protein from the 5' RACE reads, leaving out DNA. The ten most abundant clones cover approximately 0.54% of a sample with under 150,000 distinct CDR3 sequences. Sequenced input: naive CXCR3+ CD8+ T cells from blood. Subset defined: CD45RO-CCR7+CD27+CD95- naive CD8+ T cells expressing CXCR3 (TNR3+). The origin of the receptors is a human donor in good health. Some clones in this sample may be carry-over from other donors' samples.

V gene TRBV6-2 or TRBV6-3 combines with J gene TRBJ2-7. From germline, CDR1 is MNHEY and CDR2 SVGEGT. The CDR3 contains 15 residues. This CDR3 reads CASSYSLAEYYEQYF.

The V and J genes are TRBV4-3 and TRBJ1-2; checking the TCRdb D call of TRBD1 is not possible without DNA. The V gene's germline CDR1 is LGHNA and CDR2 YSLEER. The CDR3 consists of 16 residues. The CDR3 loop reads CASSQGGDAAIYGYTF.

This chain links TRBV20-1 with TRBJ2-7; the D gene TCRdb calls, TRBD1, cannot be checked with no DNA. Germline CDR1 is DFQATT and CDR2 is SNEGSKA (reference sequence). The length of the CDR3 is 14 residues. This chain's CDR3 is CSARVPGQGYEQYF.

The CDR3 loop reads CASTPPRGLAGAGELFF. The V and J genes are TRBV7-8 and TRBJ2-2; the TCRdb call, TRBD2, lacks DNA for checking. The V gene's germline CDR1 is SGHVS and CDR2 FQNEAQ. The CDR3 totals 17 residues.

This chain uses TRBV4-2 with TRBJ2-6. CDR1 LGHNA and CDR2 YNFKEQ come from the germline V gene. This CDR3 has 15 residues. The CDR3 protein is CASSQDASGANVLTF.

This chain uses TRBV7-9 with TRBJ1-2; the D gene TCRdb calls, TRBD1, cannot be checked with no DNA. The germline gives CDR1 SEHNR, CDR2 FQNEAQ (reference sequence). This CDR3 has 14 amino acids. The CDR3 sequence is CASSLVGTGFGYTF.

The gene calls are TRBV10-3 and TRBJ1-5; TCRdb lists TRBD1, though no DNA is available to test this call. This CDR3 region has 18 residues. Germline CDR1 is ENHRY and CDR2 is SYGVKD. The CDR3 loop reads CAISDPGGQGYSNQPQHF.

The CDR3 sequence is CASSQVTLYNEQFF. This rearrangement joins TRBV14 to TRBJ2-1. This CDR3 comprises 14 residues. Germline V lookup: CDR1 SGHDN, CDR2 FVKESK.

The CDR3 loop reads CASSQRTSGIYYNEQFF. V is TRBV3-1 and J is TRBJ2-1; without DNA, the TCRdb call of TRBD2 cannot be checked. CDR3 length: 17 residues. CDR1 is LGHDT and CDR2 is YNNKEL in the germline V gene (reference sequence).